The rows below give T cell receptor beta chains drawn from one sample of a study of PD-1 blockade in mismatch repair-deficient tumors. Some clones are missing from TCRdb's copy, which holds only in-frame ones; the method was immunoSEQ multiplex PCR. The sample includes about 130,000 clones, around nine tenths of them seen just once. This sample comprised peripheral blood, obtained roughly 67 weeks after starting pembrolizumab. Receptors were obtained from an adult with mismatch repair-deficient cancer. Both conserved end residues are part of each CDR3. Each record gives: J gene, D gene, V gene, clone size, CDR3 DNA, CDR3 protein. A D gene is named only where the DNA matches it firmly. Some rows mark clone size as missing; the rest say once, few, many or name a class of expanded clone.

J: TRBJ2-3
D: -
V: TRBV21-1
size: once
DNA: TGTGCCAGCAGCAATCTAGCGGCCTGCCCAGATACGCAGTATTTT
CDR3: CASSNLAACPDTQYF

J: TRBJ2-7
D: TRBD1
V: TRBV7-6
size: -
DNA: TGTGCCAGCAGCCCAGGGACAGGGGGCTCCTACGAGCAGTACTTC
CDR3: CASSPGTGGSYEQYF

J: TRBJ2-3
D: TRBD1
V: TRBV7-2
size: -
DNA: TGTGCCAGCAGCTTGGGGACAGGGAAGAACACAGATACGCAGTATTTT
CDR3: CASSLGTGKNTDTQYF

J: TRBJ2-7
D: -
V: TRBV6-5
size: -
DNA: TGTGCCAGCAGTTACTTGGTCGGGGTTGGCGAGCAGTACTTC
CDR3: CASSYLVGVGEQYF

J: TRBJ2-1
D: TRBD1
V: TRBV28
size: -
DNA: TGTGCCAGCAGTTTTACAGGGGGATGGAATGAGCAGTTCTTC
CDR3: CASSFTGGWNEQFF

J: TRBJ1-4
D: TRBD1
V: TRBV7-9
size: -
DNA: TGTGCCAGCAGCTTGGACAGGCGGAATGAAAAACTGTTTTTT
CDR3: CASSLDRRNEKLFF

J: TRBJ1-2
D: -
V: TRBV5-6
size: few
DNA: TGTGCCAGCAGCTTTGGAACACCTAACTATGGCTACACCTTC
CDR3: CASSFGTPNYGYTF

J: TRBJ2-7
D: TRBD1
V: TRBV28
size: few
DNA: TGTGCCAGCAGCCAGACAGGGGCGGTCTACGAGCAGTACTTC
CDR3: CASSQTGAVYEQYF

J: TRBJ2-5
D: -
V: TRBV28
size: -
DNA: TGTGCCAGCAGGAAAGGGGTTACAGAGACCCAGTACTTC
CDR3: CASRKGVTETQYF

J: TRBJ1-1
D: TRBD1
V: TRBV28
size: -
DNA: TGTGCCAGCAGTGACCTAACAGGGGTTACTGAAGCTTTCTTT
CDR3: CASSDLTGVTEAFF

J: TRBJ2-5
D: -
V: TRBV28
size: -
DNA: TGTGCCAGCGGACCACAGGGACCCCAAGAGACCCAGTACTTC
CDR3: CASGPQGPQETQYF

J: TRBJ2-7
D: -
V: TRBV11-2
size: -
DNA: TGTGCCAGCAGCCGTGGGTTAGCCTACGAGCAGTACTTC
CDR3: CASSRGLAYEQYF

J: TRBJ2-7
D: TRBD1
V: TRBV4-1
size: -
DNA: TGCGCCAGCAGCCGGGGGACAGGTACCTACGAGCAGTACTTC
CDR3: CASSRGTGTYEQYF

J: TRBJ2-5
D: TRBD1
V: TRBV27
size: few
DNA: TGTGCCAGCAGTTACCAGGGGGTGGTGGAGACCCAGTACTTC
CDR3: CASSYQGVVETQYF

J: TRBJ2-3
D: -
V: TRBV28
size: -
DNA: TGTGCCAGCAGTTCAAAACAGGAGAGGGCAGATACGCAGTATTTT
CDR3: CASSSKQERADTQYF

J: TRBJ2-1
D: -
V: TRBV5-1
size: -
DNA: TGCGCCAGCAGTTTAACGACATCCTACAATGAGCAGTTCTTC
CDR3: CASSLTTSYNEQFF

J: TRBJ2-2
D: TRBD2
V: TRBV11-3
size: -
DNA: TGTGCCAGCAGCTCCCATCTGGGAGGGATCACCGGGGAGCTGTTTTTT
CDR3: CASSSHLGGITGELFF

J: TRBJ2-1
D: -
V: TRBV6-6
size: -
DNA: TGTGCCAGCAGTTGGCGGTCCGACAATGAGCAGTTCTTC
CDR3: CASSWRSDNEQFF